This is a list of T cell receptor beta chains from one sample in a study of T cell repertoires in cytomegalovirus infection. No antigen is known for these receptors. TCRdb called the reads again in MiXCR, with one record for every CDR3 protein. Counted here are around 360,000 distinct CDR3 sequences, about a third occurring once; the ten biggest clones make up around an eighth. Specimen: cultured PBMCs, collected from culture after CMV antigen stimulation. Receptors were obtained from a human donor in good health (CMV status not recorded). Some clones in this sample may be carry-over from other donors' samples. Each CDR3 is given with its conserved first and last residue. The D gene is left open where the match is weak. Expanded clones are given a class, and other clones once, few, many or no size at all.

TRBJ2-1 | - | - | TRBV7-6 | CASRPGATYNEQFF | TGTGCCAGCAGACCGGGAGCAACCTACAATGAGCAGTTCTTC
TRBJ2-3 | - | many | TRBV7-2 | CASSRKGEDTQYF | TGTGCCAGCAGCCGAAAGGGGGAGGATACGCAGTATTTT
TRBJ1-1 | - | - | TRBV7-2 | CASSLEGLNTEAFF | TGTGCCAGCAGCTTAGAAGGGTTAAACACTGAAGCTTTCTTT
TRBJ2-5 | - | - | TRBV12-3/TRBV12-4 | CASRAGGPKETQYF | TGTGCCAGCAGAGCTGGTGGGCCAAAGGAGACCCAGTACTTC
TRBJ2-7 | TRBD2 | - | TRBV4-2 | CASSQRLAGESYEQYF | TGTGCCAGCAGCCAGAGACTAGCGGGGGAATCCTACGAGCAGTACTTC
TRBJ2-2 | TRBD2 | - | TRBV18 | CASSPRTSGAANTGELFF | TGTGCCAGCTCACCCCGGACTAGCGGGGCCGCGAACACCGGGGAGCTGTTTTTT
TRBJ1-6 | - | few | TRBV9 | CASSSETRNNSPLHF | TGTGCCAGCAGCTCCGAAACAAGAAATAATTCACCCCTCCACTTT
TRBJ2-1 | TRBD2 | - | TRBV7-9 | CATAPAGVGYNEQFF | TGTGCCACCGCGCCTGCGGGAGTAGGTTACAATGAGCAGTTCTTC
TRBJ2-7 | TRBD2 | - | TRBV2 | CATANAPLAGGWEQYF | TGTGCCACCGCAAACGCCCCACTAGCGGGAGGGTGGGAGCAGTACTTC
TRBJ2-1 | - | few | TRBV4-1 | CASSQDRVRNYNEQFF | TGCGCCAGCAGCCAAGATCGGGTCCGAAACTACAATGAGCAGTTCTTC
TRBJ2-7 | TRBD1 | - | TRBV20-1 | CSARQGPYEQYF | TGCAGTGCCAGACAGGGCCCCTACGAGCAGTACTTC
TRBJ1-2 | - | few | TRBV7-8 | CASSRRPASELYGYTF | TGTGCCAGCAGCCGGAGGCCGGCCAGTGAACTCTATGGCTACACCTTC
TRBJ2-1 | - | few | TRBV7-9 | CASSLEKLISHANEQFF | TGTGCCAGCAGCTTAGAAAAACTTATCTCCCATGCGAATGAGCAGTTCTTC
TRBJ2-3 | - | once | TRBV6-5 | CASSFTQGAQYF | TGTGCCAGCAGTTTTACGCAAGGGGCGCAGTATTTT